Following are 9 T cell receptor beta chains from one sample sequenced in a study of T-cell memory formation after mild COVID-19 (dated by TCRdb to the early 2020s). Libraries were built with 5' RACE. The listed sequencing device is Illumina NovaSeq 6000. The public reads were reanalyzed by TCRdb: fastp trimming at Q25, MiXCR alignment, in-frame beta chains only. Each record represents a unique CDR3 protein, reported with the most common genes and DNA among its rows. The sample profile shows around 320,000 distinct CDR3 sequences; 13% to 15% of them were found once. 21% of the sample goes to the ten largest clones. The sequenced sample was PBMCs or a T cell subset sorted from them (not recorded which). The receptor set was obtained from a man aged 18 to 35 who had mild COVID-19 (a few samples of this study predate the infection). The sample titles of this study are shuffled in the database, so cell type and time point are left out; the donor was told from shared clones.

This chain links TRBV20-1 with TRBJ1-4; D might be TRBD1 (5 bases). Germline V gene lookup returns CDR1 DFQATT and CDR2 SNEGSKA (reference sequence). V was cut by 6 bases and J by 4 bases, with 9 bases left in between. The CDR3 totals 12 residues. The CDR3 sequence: CSAFGGNEKLFF. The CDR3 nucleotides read TGCAGTGCCTTTGGGGGTAATGAAAAACTGTTTTTT.

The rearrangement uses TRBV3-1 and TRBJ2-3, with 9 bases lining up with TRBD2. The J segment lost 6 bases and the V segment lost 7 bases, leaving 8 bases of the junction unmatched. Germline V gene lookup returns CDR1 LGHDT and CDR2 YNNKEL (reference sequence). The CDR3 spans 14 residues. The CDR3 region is CASKGSGGSDTQYF. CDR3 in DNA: TGTGCCAGCAAAGGTAGCGGGGGTTCGGATACGCAGTATTTT.

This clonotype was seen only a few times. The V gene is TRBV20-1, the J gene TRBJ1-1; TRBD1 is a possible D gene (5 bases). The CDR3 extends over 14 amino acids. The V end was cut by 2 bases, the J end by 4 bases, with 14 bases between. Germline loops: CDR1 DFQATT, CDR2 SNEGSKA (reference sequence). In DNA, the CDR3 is TGCAGTGCTAGATCCGGGACGGGAGCCACTGAAGCTTTCTTT. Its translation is CSARSGTGATEAFF.

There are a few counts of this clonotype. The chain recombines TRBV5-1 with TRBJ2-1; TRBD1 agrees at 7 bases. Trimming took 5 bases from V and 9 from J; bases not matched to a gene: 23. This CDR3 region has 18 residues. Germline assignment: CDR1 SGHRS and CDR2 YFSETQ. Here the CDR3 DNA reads TGCGCCAGCAGTAACGGGGACAGAGAACTACAGGTACCCAGTGAGCAGTTCTTC. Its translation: CASSNGDRELQVPSEQFF.

CDR3 amino acids: CASSLERGGLWEQYV. Here the CDR3 DNA reads TGTGCCAGCAGCTTAGAGCGGGGGGGCCTCTGGGAGCAGTACGTC. V and J are TRBV13 and TRBJ2-7; 10 nucleotides match TRBD2. Germline CDR1 and CDR2: PRHDT and FYEKMQ (reference sequence). The CDR3 length is 15 residues. The ends lost 1 base at V and 7 bases at J; junction bases unmatched: 7.

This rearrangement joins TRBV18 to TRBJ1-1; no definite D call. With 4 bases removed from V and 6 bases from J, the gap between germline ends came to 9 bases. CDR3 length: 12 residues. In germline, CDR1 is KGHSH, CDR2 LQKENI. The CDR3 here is CASSLQRAEAFF. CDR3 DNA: TGTGCCAGCTCACTCCAAAGGGCTGAAGCTTTCTTT.

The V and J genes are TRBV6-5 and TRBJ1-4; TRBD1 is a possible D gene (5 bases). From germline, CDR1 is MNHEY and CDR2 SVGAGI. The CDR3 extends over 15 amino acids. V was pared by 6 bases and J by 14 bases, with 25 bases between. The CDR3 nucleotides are TGTGCCAGCAGCCGCATGCGGACAACGGGGGTTGCGCTGTTTTTT. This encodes CASSRMRTTGVALFF.

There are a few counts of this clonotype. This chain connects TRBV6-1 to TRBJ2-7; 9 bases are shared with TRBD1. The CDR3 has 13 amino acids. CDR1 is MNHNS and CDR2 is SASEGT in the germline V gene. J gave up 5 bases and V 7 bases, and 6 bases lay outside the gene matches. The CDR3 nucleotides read TGTGCCAGCAAATTACAGGGGGCGGACGAGCAGTACTTC. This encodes CASKLQGADEQYF.

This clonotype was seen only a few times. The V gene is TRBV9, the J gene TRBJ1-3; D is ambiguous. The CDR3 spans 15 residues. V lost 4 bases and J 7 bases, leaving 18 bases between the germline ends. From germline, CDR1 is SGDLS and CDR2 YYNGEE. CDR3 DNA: TGTGCCAGCAGCCCCTCTGGGCCCTCTATGAACACCATATATTTT. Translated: CASSPSGPSMNTIYF.